The 6 T cell receptor beta chains reported below all come from one sample, sequenced in a study of shared clonotypes between healthy human individuals. Generated by immunoSEQ multiplex PCR, the TCRdb table keeps only in-frame clones and is missing some. The sample yields 950,000 to 1,100,000 clones, 70% to 80% seen once. The source material was memory CD4+ T cells from PBMCs. The sample's subset: CD45RA-negative fraction. These receptors were taken from a man between 18 and 29 years old in good health. Some clones in this sample may be carry-over from other donors' samples.

The chain has TRBV7-9 and TRBJ1-2; weak D call: TRBD1 (6 bases). From germline, CDR1 is SEHNR and CDR2 FQNEAQ (reference sequence). The V gene lost 8 bases and the J gene lost 0 bases, with 22 bases spanning the gap. This CDR3 spans 17 amino acids. DNA of the CDR3: TGTGCCAGCCGCAGCGTCCCCAGACAGGCAACTAACTATGGCTACACCTTC. Protein sequence: CASRSVPRQATNYGYTF.

J is TRBJ2-4 and V is TRBV5-6, with unresolved D. Germline V lookup: CDR1 SGHDT, CDR2 YYEEEE. This CDR3 region has 17 residues. V was shortened by 1 base and J by 3 bases, with 17 bases between the two germline ends. Here the CDR3 reads CASSLWMVDLGKNIQYF. The CDR3 DNA reads TGTGCCAGCAGCTTGTGGATGGTGGATTTGGGCAAAAACATTCAGTACTTC.

The chain recombines TRBV7-9 with TRBJ2-1, with D possibly matching TRBD2 (6 bases). The CDR3 consists of 14 residues. V was cut by 3 bases and J by 6 bases, with 12 bases left in between. Germline CDR1 reads SEHNR; CDR2 reads FQNEAQ (reference sequence). The CDR3 protein is CASSLGGVGNEQFF. CDR3 bases: TGTGCCAGCAGCTTGGGAGGAGTGGGCAATGAGCAGTTCTTC.

This clone was found a few times. The chain has TRBV2 and TRBJ1-1, with 8 bases identical to TRBD1. Germline assignment: CDR1 SNHLY and CDR2 FYNNEI. CDR3 length: 16 amino acids. The J segment lost 0 bases and the V segment lost 6 bases, leaving 9 bases of the junction unmatched. CDR3 loop: CASSRRTGLMNTEAFF. The CDR3 DNA sequence: TGTGCCAGCAGCCGGAGGACAGGGCTAATGAACACTGAAGCTTTCTTT.

This chain connects TRBV27 to TRBJ1-1; the D is unclear. Between the trimmed V and J ends, which lost 7 bases and 2 bases, there was a span of 11 bases. CDR1 is MNHEY, CDR2 SMNVEV, per germline (reference sequence). The CDR3 runs 13 residues. The CDR3: CASNRDRNTEAFF. DNA for the CDR3: TGTGCCAGCAACAGAGATCGAAACACTGAAGCTTTCTTT.

The DNA for the CDR3 is TGTGCCTGGATAATGGACAGGGGAGGGAATTCACCCCTCCACTTT. Protein: CAWIMDRGGNSPLHF. V is TRBV30 and J is TRBJ1-6; 9 nucleotides agree with TRBD1. Germline loops: CDR1 GTSNPN, CDR2 SVGIG (reference sequence). V lost 4 bases, J lost 7 bases, and 8 bases stayed unmatched. The CDR3 spans 15 residues.